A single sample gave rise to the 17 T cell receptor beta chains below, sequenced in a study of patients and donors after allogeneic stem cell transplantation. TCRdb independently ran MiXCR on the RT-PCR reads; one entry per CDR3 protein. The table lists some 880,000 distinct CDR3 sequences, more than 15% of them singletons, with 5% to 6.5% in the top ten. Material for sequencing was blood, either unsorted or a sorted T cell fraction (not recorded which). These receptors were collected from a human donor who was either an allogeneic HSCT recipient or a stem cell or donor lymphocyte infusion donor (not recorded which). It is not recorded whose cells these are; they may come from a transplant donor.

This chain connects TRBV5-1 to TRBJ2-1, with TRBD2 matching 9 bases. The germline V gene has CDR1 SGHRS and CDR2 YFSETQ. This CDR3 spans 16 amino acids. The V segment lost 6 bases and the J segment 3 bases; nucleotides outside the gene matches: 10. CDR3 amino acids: CASKDDSGSSYNEQFF. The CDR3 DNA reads TGCGCCAGCAAGGACGATAGCGGGAGTAGCTACAATGAGCAGTTCTTC.

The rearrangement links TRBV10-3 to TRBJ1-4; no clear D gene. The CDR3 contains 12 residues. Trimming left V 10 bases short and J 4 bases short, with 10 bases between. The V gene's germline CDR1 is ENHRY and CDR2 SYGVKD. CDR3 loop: CATGGVNEKLFF. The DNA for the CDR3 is TGTGCCACCGGCGGAGTTAATGAAAAACTGTTTTTT.

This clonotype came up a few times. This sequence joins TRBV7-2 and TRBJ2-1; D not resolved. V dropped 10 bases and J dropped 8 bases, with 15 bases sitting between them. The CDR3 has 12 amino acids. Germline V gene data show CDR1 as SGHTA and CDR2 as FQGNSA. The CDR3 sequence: CATSGSGDEQFF. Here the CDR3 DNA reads TGTGCCACCTCCGGAAGTGGGGATGAGCAGTTCTTC.

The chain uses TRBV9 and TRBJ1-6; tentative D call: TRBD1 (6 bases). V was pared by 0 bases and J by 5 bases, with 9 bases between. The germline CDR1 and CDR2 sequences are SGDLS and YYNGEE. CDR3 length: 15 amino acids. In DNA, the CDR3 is TGTGCCAGCAGCGTAGGGGACACCGATAATTCACCCCTCCACTTT. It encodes CASSVGDTDNSPLHF.

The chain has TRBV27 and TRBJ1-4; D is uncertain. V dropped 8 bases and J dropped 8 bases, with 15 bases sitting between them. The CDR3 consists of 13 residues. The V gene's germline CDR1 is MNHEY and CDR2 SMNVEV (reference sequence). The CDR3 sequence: CASSPGPREKLFF. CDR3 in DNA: TGTGCCAGCTCTCCAGGCCCCAGAGAAAAACTGTTTTTT.

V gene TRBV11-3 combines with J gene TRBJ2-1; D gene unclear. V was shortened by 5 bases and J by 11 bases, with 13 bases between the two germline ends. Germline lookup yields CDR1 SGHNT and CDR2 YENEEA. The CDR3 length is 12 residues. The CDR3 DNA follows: TGTGCCAGCAGCCGGACCAACCCCCAGCAGTTCTTC. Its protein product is CASSRTNPQQFF.

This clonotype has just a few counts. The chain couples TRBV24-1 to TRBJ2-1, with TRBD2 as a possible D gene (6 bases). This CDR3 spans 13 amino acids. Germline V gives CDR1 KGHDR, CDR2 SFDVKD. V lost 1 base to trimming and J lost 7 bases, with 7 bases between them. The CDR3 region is CATSDLRGNEQFF. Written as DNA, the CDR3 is TGTGCCACCAGTGATTTACGGGGGAATGAGCAGTTCTTC.

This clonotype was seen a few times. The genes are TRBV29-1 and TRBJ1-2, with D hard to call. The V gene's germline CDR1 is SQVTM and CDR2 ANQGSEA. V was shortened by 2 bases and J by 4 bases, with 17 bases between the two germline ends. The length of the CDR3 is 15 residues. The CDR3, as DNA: TGCAGCGTTGAACGAATGGTTGGACCACCCTATGGCTACACCTTC. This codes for CSVERMVGPPYGYTF.

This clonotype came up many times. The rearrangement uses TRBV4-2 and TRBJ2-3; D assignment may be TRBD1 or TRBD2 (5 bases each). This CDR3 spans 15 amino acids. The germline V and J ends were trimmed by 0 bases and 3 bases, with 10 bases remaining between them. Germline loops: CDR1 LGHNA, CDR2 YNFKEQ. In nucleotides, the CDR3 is TGTGCCAGCAGCCAAGATGGGGGTCTGACAGATACGCAGTATTTT. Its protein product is CASSQDGGLTDTQYF.

CDR3 sequence reads: CASSLERGAPYEQYF. For the CDR3, the DNA is TGTGCCAGCAGTTTAGAAAGAGGGGCCCCCTACGAGCAGTACTTC. This chain links TRBV12-3 or TRBV12-4 with TRBJ2-7, with D perhaps given as TRBD1 or TRBD2 (5 bases each). Trimming stripped 1 base from V and 2 bases from J, with 12 bases between. This CDR3 contains 15 residues.

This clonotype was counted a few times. The CDR3, as DNA: TGTGCCACCCGACCCCCCAACACTGGAAACACCATATATTTT. This encodes CATRPPNTGNTIYF. V and J are TRBV6-1 and TRBJ1-3; D is unresolved. The CDR3 consists of 14 residues. The V gene's germline CDR1 is MNHNS and CDR2 SASEGT. V was trimmed by 10 bases and J by 2 bases, leaving 15 bases between them.

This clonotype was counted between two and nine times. The CDR3 DNA reads as TGTGCCAGCAGCTTCTGGGACTACAACTCTTACGAGCAGTACTTC. It yields the protein CASSFWDYNSYEQYF. The chain is built from TRBV5-6 and TRBJ2-7; 7 bases are a match to TRBD2. Germline lookup yields CDR1 SGHDT and CDR2 YYEEEE. The CDR3 runs to 15 residues. Unmatched junction bases numbered 9, after V lost 2 bases and J lost 4 bases.

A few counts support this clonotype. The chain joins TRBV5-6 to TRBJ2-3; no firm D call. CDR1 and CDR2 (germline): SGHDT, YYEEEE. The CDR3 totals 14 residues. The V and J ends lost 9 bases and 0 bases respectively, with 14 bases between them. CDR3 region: CATVGSSSTDTQYF. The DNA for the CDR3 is TGTGCCACCGTGGGCAGCTCTAGCACAGATACGCAGTATTTT.

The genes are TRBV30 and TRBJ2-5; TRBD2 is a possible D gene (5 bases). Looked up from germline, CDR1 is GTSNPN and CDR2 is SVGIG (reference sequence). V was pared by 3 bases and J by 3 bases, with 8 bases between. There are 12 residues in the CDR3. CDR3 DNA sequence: TGTGCCTGGAGGACCGGGAAAGAGACCCAGTACTTC. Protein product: CAWRTGKETQYF. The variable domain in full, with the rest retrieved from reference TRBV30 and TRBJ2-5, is SQTIHQWPATLVQPVGSPLSLECTVEGTSNPNLYWYRQAAGRGLQLLFYSVGIGQISSEVPQNLSASRPQDRQFILSSKKLLLSDSGFYLCAWRTGKETQYFGPGTRLLVL.

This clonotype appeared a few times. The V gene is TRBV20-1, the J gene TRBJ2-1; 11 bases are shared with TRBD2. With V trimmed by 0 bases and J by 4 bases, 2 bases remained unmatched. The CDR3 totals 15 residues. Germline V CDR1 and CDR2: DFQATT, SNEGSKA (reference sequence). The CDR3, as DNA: TGCAGTGCTAGAGATATAGCGGGAGGGTACAATGAGCAGTTCTTC. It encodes CSARDIAGGYNEQFF.

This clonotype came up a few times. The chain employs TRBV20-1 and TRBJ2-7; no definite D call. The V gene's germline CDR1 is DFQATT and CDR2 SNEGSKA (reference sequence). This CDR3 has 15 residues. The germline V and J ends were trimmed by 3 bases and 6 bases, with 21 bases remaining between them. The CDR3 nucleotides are TGCAGTGCTAGTGGTAAAGGGCAAACCGCGTTCGAGCAGTACTTC. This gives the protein CSASGKGQTAFEQYF.

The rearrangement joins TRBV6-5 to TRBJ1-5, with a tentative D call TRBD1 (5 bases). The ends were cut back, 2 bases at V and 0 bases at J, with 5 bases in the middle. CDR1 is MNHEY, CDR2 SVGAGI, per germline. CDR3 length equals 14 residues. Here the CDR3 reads CASSYQGSNQPQHF. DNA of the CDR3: TGTGCCAGCAGTTACCAGGGTAGCAATCAGCCCCAGCATTTT.